Below are 4 T cell receptor beta chains sequenced from a single sample in a study of PD-1 blockade in classical Hodgkin lymphoma. Time point here: newly diagnosed, previously untreated cHL patient sample. Generated by immunoSEQ multiplex PCR, the TCRdb table keeps only in-frame clones and is missing some. The table has 70,000 or so clones, roughly 93% seen once. The specimen was peripheral blood mononuclear cells (PBMCs). The receptors come from a human donor with classical Hodgkin lymphoma.

The rearrangement uses TRBV4-1 and TRBJ1-2; D is perhaps TRBD1 (6 bases). The CDR3 contains 15 residues. Trimming stripped 0 bases from V and 4 bases from J, with 12 bases between. Germline CDR1 and CDR2: MGHRA and YSYEKL. CDR3 loop: CASSQDKGHGYGYTF. The CDR3 DNA reads TGCGCCAGCAGCCAAGATAAGGGACATGGCTATGGCTACACCTTC.

V and J are TRBV4-3 and TRBJ2-1; 7 positions match TRBD2. The CDR3 consists of 20 residues. V was clipped by 0 bases and J by 0 bases; unmatched bases: 14. Germline-derived CDR1 and CDR2 are LGHNA and YSLEER. CDR3 in amino acids: CASSQDRIPGGPSSYNEQFF. The CDR3 DNA reads as TGCGCCAGCAGCCAAGATAGGATACCGGGAGGACCAAGCTCCTACAATGAGCAGTTCTTC.

The chain uses TRBV28 and TRBJ2-7; weak D call: TRBD2 (5 bases). The germline V and J ends were trimmed by 8 bases and 4 bases, with 18 bases remaining between them. The length of the CDR3 is 14 residues. Germline CDR1 is MDHEN and CDR2 is SYDVKM. CDR3 region: CASSGPRGSYEQYF. CDR3 bases: TGTGCCAGCTCGGGTCCCAGAGGGAGTTACGAGCAGTACTTC.

The chain couples TRBV19 to TRBJ2-7; D call uncertain. CDR3 size: 13 residues. Germline assignment: CDR1 LNHDA and CDR2 SQIVND (reference sequence). Trimming cost V 2 bases and J 7 bases, with 12 bases left between them. The CDR3 region has the DNA TGTGCCAGTAGTATATATACAGACGCGGAGCAGTACTTC. Its protein is CASSIYTDAEQYF.